This TCR beta chain was identified in a study of patients and donors after allogeneic stem cell transplantation. TCRdb recomputed calls from the RT-PCR reads with MiXCR, one row per CDR3 protein. The table records some 230,000 distinct CDR3 sequences, 13% to 15% of them present only once. Germline CDR1 PRHDT, CDR2 FYEKMQ (reference sequence). This CDR3 spans 12 amino acids. Trimming removed 5 bases at V and 5 bases at J, with 10 bases between. This clonotype was counted a few times. This sequence was found in a human donor who was either an allogeneic HSCT recipient or a stem cell or donor lymphocyte infusion donor (not recorded which). It is not recorded whose cells these are; they may come from a transplant donor. The specimen was blood, either unsorted or a sorted T cell fraction (not recorded which). The gene calls are TRBV13 and TRBJ2-7; no clear D gene. The CDR3 DNA reads TGTGCCAGCAGCCGTAGATGGAACGAGCAGTACTTC. Translated, it gives CASSRRWNEQYF.